This T cell receptor beta chain was documented in a study of blood T cell repertoires in COVID-19. Study details: T cells, B-cell-depleted T cells, or PBMCs provided the cDNA or gDNA that served as material.

TCRdb's copy holds only in-frame clones and misses some; the assay was immunoSEQ multiplex PCR. The data hold roughly 380,000 clones, with about four fifths observed a single time. The CDR3 length is 15 residues. J lost 5 bases, V lost 6 bases, and 9 bases had no gene match. Germline V CDR1 and CDR2: SGHVS, FNYEAQ. The sample comprised peripheral blood. The rearrangement joins TRBV7-6 to TRBJ2-5; TRBD1 matches 10 bases. The sequence derives from a human donor with acute or convalescent COVID-19. The donor label of this sample is uncertain. The CDR3 sequence: CASRLGGTGVETQYF. Here the CDR3 DNA reads TGTGCCAGCAGACTAGGAGGGACAGGGGTGGAGACCCAGTACTTC.